One and the same sample provided the 24 T cell receptor beta chains below, sequenced in a study of human T cells and chemical hapten exposure (dated by TCRdb to the early 2020s). The method was RACE. TCRdb names NextSeq 500 as the instrument used. TCRdb reran the public reads through fastp at Q25 and MiXCR, keeping productive beta chains. Merged by CDR3 protein, the rows form single entries marked with the most common genes and DNA. For this sample there are 300,000 to 450,000 distinct CDR3 sequences; about 4.4% appear just once. The top ten constitute under 2.5% of the sample. The time point label, as the study defines it: patch test 1, 2 weeks after DPC sensitization. In light of the paper, this sample's treatment or condition label describes: therapeutic diphenylcyclopropenone sensitization with weekly scalp DPC. The source was whole blood, collected in connection with sensitization to the hapten diphenylcyclopropenone (DPC). These receptors were collected from a woman between 50 and 59 years old with alopecia areata. Some clones in this sample may be carry-over from other donors' samples.

Only a few counts were recorded for this clonotype. This sequence joins TRBV2 and TRBJ2-5; D is undetermined. The V end lost 8 bases, the J end lost 2 bases, and 9 bases lay between the germline ends. This CDR3 contains 12 residues. Germline V gene sequence: CDR1 SNHLY, CDR2 FYNNEI. The CDR3 region is CASQDGQETQYF. CDR3 bases: TGTGCCAGCCAGGACGGACAAGAGACCCAGTACTTC.

This clonotype was detected ten times or more. This chain joins TRBV24-1 and TRBJ2-3; D uncertain. Germline V gene lookup returns CDR1 KGHDR and CDR2 SFDVKD. The CDR3 is made up of 13 amino acids. The V gene lost 5 bases and the J gene lost 0 bases, with 5 bases spanning the gap. The CDR3 sequence is CATSGPSTDTQYF. In DNA form, the CDR3 reads TGTGCCACCAGTGGACCAAGCACAGATACGCAGTATTTT.

There are many counts of this clonotype. V is TRBV5-1 and J is TRBJ2-1; a possible D gene is TRBD1 (6 bases). Germline values: CDR1 SGHRS, CDR2 YFSETQ. Trimming cost V 4 bases and J 0 bases, with 11 bases left between them. This CDR3 contains 15 residues. The CDR3 protein is CASSQDSSSYNEQFF. The CDR3 nucleotides read TGCGCCAGCAGCCAGGACAGCAGCTCCTACAATGAGCAGTTCTTC.

This clonotype has more than one count but fewer than ten. This could be a read error, since a much larger clone is one nucleotide away. J is TRBJ1-1 and V is TRBV5-6; D remains unclear. CDR1 SGHDT and CDR2 YYEEEE come from the germline V gene. The CDR3 runs to 11 residues. V lost 0 bases and J lost 7, with 4 bases in between. CDR3 nucleotide sequence: TGTGCCAGCAGCTTGGACAGTGAAGCTTTCTTT. This gives the protein CASSLDSEAFF.

The gene calls are TRBV9 and TRBJ2-7, with D unclear. Germline V gene sequence: CDR1 SGDLS, CDR2 YYNGEE. The CDR3 loop spans 14 amino acids. V was trimmed by 3 bases and J by 2 bases, leaving 12 bases between them. CDR3 loop: CASSGGAGTYEQYF. For the CDR3, the DNA is TGTGCCAGCAGCGGAGGTGCAGGAACCTACGAGCAGTACTTC.

This clonotype has ten or more counts. The chain recombines TRBV5-1 with TRBJ1-1; no clear D. V was shortened by 1 base and J by 0 bases, with 4 bases between the two germline ends. Germline V CDR1 and CDR2: SGHRS, YFSETQ. This CDR3 region has 13 residues. The CDR3 protein is CASSLNLNTEAFF. The CDR3 nucleotides read TGCGCCAGCAGCTTGAATCTGAACACTGAAGCTTTCTTT.

Ten or more counts support this clonotype. The chain recombines TRBV5-5 with TRBJ1-4; 7 bases line up with TRBD1. Germline V gene sequence: CDR1 SGHKS, CDR2 YYEKEE (reference sequence). J was trimmed by 8 bases and V by 4 bases; bases with no gene match: 11. This CDR3 region has 15 residues. Written as DNA, the CDR3 is TGTGCCAGCAGCATACAGGGGAACGTAAACGAAAAACTGTTTTTT. Translation: CASSIQGNVNEKLFF.

This clonotype appeared many times. The chain links TRBV5-4 to TRBJ1-2; TRBD1 might be the D (5 bases). The CDR3 totals 15 residues. The germline CDR1 and CDR2 sequences are SGHNT and YYREEE (reference sequence). V was pared by 2 bases and J by 4 bases, with 15 bases between. The CDR3 is CASSFLAREGYGYTF. The CDR3 nucleotides are TGTGCCAGCAGCTTCCTCGCCAGGGAGGGCTATGGCTACACCTTC.

This clonotype occurred many times. The chain is built from TRBV28 and TRBJ1-1; weak D call: TRBD1 (6 bases). V lost 1 base to trimming and J lost 0 bases, with 12 bases between them. Germline V lookup: CDR1 MDHEN, CDR2 SYDVKM. CDR3 length: 16 residues. In DNA form, the CDR3 reads TGTGCCAGCAGTTTATATCAAGGACAGTTGAACACTGAAGCTTTCTTT. Protein: CASSLYQGQLNTEAFF.

This clonotype was counted ten times or more. The V and J genes are TRBV20-1 and TRBJ1-5; TRBD1 is a possible D gene (6 bases). The CDR3 is made up of 15 amino acids. CDR1 is DFQATT, CDR2 SNEGSKA, per germline (reference sequence). Trimming stripped 2 bases from V and 4 bases from J, with 15 bases between. The CDR3 region is CSARQGTGSNQPQHF. In DNA form, the CDR3 reads TGCAGTGCTAGACAAGGTACAGGGTCGAATCAGCCCCAGCATTTT.

Ten or more counts support this clonotype. This chain connects TRBV29-1 to TRBJ2-3, with D uncertain. With 2 bases removed from V and 6 bases from J, the gap between germline ends came to 3 bases. CDR3 length equals 10 residues. Germline V gives CDR1 SQVTM, CDR2 ANQGSEA. CDR3 loop: CSVEPDTQYF. The CDR3 bases are TGCAGCGTTGAACCTGATACGCAGTATTTT.

This clonotype was observed at least ten times. The genes are TRBV7-9 and TRBJ1-5; tentatively, D is TRBD1 (5 bases). V lost 5 bases and J 5 bases, leaving 13 bases between the germline ends. CDR1 and CDR2 (germline): SEHNR, FQNEAQ (reference sequence). This CDR3 region has 14 residues. The CDR3 region has the DNA TGTGCCAGCAGCCCAGTAGGGACCGATCAGCCCCAGCATTTT. It yields the protein CASSPVGTDQPQHF.

This clonotype was detected ten times or more. The V call is TRBV7-2, the J call TRBJ1-1; no firm D call. This CDR3 spans 13 amino acids. The germline gives CDR1 SGHTA, CDR2 FQGNSA. Deletions cut 2 bases from V and 1 base from J, with 5 bases between. Here the CDR3 DNA reads TGTGCCAGCAGCTTATACAGGAACACTGAAGCTTTCTTT. It specifies CASSLYRNTEAFF.

There are many counts of this clonotype. V usage is TRBV4-1 and J usage is TRBJ2-7; 7 positions agree with TRBD1. The germline gives CDR1 MGHRA, CDR2 YSYEKL. After removal of 4 bases from V and 3 bases from J, the junction contained 9 bases not matched to a gene. The CDR3 totals 15 residues. The CDR3 DNA reads as TGCGCCAGCAGCCTCCGACAGGGCCTAGGCTACGAGCAGTACTTC. This codes for CASSLRQGLGYEQYF.

This clonotype came up many times. The chain is built from TRBV5-1 and TRBJ1-2, with a tentative D call TRBD1 (5 bases). The V gene's germline CDR1 is SGHRS and CDR2 YFSETQ. V gave up 4 bases and J gave up 4 bases, with 14 bases separating them. The CDR3 consists of 14 residues. The CDR3 sequence is CASSPEGTVYGYTF. The CDR3 DNA is TGCGCCAGCAGCCCGGAGGGGACGGTCTATGGCTACACCTTC.

The chain recombines TRBV5-6 with TRBJ2-5, with D possibly TRBD2 on 6 matching bases. CDR3 length: 14 amino acids. Germline CDR1 and CDR2: SGHDT and YYEEEE. The ends were cut back, 1 base at V and 1 base at J, with 8 bases in the middle. The CDR3 nucleotides are TGTGCCAGCAGCTTGCGGGGGTTCCAAGAGACCCAGTACTTC. Translated, it gives CASSLRGFQETQYF.

This clonotype came up a few times. The chain uses TRBV7-2 and TRBJ2-1; 7 nucleotides line up with TRBD1. The length of the CDR3 is 14 residues. Germline values: CDR1 SGHTA, CDR2 FQGNSA. Trimming removed 7 bases from V and 4 bases from J; junction bases left unmatched: 7. The CDR3 DNA sequence: TGTGCCAGCAAACCGGGACAGCCATACAATGAGCAGTTCTTC. Its protein product is CASKPGQPYNEQFF.

This clonotype appeared a few times. The chain carries TRBV7-9 and TRBJ1-4, with 8 bases lining up with TRBD1. Per germline, CDR1 SEHNR and CDR2 FQNEAQ (reference sequence). The CDR3 is made up of 14 amino acids. With 5 bases clipped from V and 5 bases from J, the junction kept 4 bases outside the gene matches. CDR3 DNA sequence: TGTGCCAGCAGCCCCTGGACAGGGAATGAAAAACTGTTTTTT. It translates to CASSPWTGNEKLFF.

This clonotype was seen repeatedly, ten times or more. V and J are TRBV6-5 and TRBJ1-5, with a possible D match to TRBD1 (5 bases). The CDR3 sequence is 15 residues long. From germline, CDR1 is MNHEY and CDR2 SVGAGI. V was clipped by 0 bases and J by 4 bases, with 10 bases between them. The CDR3 region is CASSYSGRQNQPQHF. As DNA, the CDR3 is TGTGCCAGCAGTTACTCGGGACGGCAGAATCAGCCCCAGCATTTT.

There are many counts of this clonotype. The genes are TRBV27 and TRBJ1-2; no reliable D call. Per the germline V gene, CDR1 is MNHEY and CDR2 is SMNVEV (reference sequence). The V end was cut by 6 bases, the J end by 2 bases, with 7 bases between. The CDR3 is 12 amino acids. CDR3 in amino acids: CASRTDNYGYTF. DNA for the CDR3: TGTGCCAGCAGGACCGACAACTATGGCTACACCTTC.

The chain joins TRBV20-1 to TRBJ1-1; a weak D match, TRBD1 (6 bases). The CDR3 sequence is 12 residues long. Trimming took off 8 bases at V and 5 bases at J, with 15 bases between the two ends. The germline gives CDR1 DFQATT, CDR2 SNEGSKA (reference sequence). CDR3 loop: CSLEERGTEAFF. The CDR3 region has the DNA TGCAGTCTCGAGGAGAGGGGGACTGAAGCTTTCTTT.

This clonotype came up many times. CDR3 DNA: TGCAGCGCCAACAATGAGCAGTTCTTC. It translates to CSANNEQFF. This chain uses TRBV29-1 with TRBJ2-1; no definite D call. V lost 7 bases to trimming and J lost 5 bases, with 3 bases between them. The CDR3 length is 9 residues. Per the germline V gene, CDR1 is SQVTM and CDR2 is ANQGSEA.

This clonotype was seen a few times. This chain joins TRBV7-9 and TRBJ1-4; 10 bases match TRBD1. V was clipped by 0 bases and J by 3 bases; unmatched bases: 4. Germline V lookup: CDR1 SEHNR, CDR2 FQNEAQ (reference sequence). This CDR3 is 17 amino acids long. CDR3 sequence: CASSLAGTGASNEKLFF. DNA of the CDR3: TGTGCCAGCAGCTTAGCCGGGACAGGGGCTTCTAATGAAAAACTGTTTTTT.

This clonotype showed up many times. The gene calls are TRBV12-3 or TRBV12-4 and TRBJ1-2; 9 bases are a match to TRBD1. Unmatched junction bases numbered 7, after V lost 5 bases and J lost 9 bases. There are 13 residues in the CDR3. Here the CDR3 reads CASSLGQGLSYTF. CDR3 bases: TGTGCCAGCAGTCTGGGACAGGGTCTAAGCTACACCTTC.